This T cell receptor (beta chain) was observed in a study of CD8 T cells in Susac syndrome. The ends lost 0 bases at V and 5 bases at J; junction bases unmatched: 6. Germline lookup yields CDR1 LGHNA and CDR2 YNFKEQ. The CDR3 contains 16 residues. A quantity of roughly 0.5 to 1 ug RNA underwent reverse transcription using random hexamers. Amplification of TCR beta CDR3 was carried out by immunoSEQ multiplex PCR, which covered 54 Vbeta and 13 Jbeta segments. One entry per CDR3 protein, called by TCRdb with MiXCR from the immunoSEQ multiplex PCR reads. The sample lists some 180,000 distinct CDR3 sequences; around 96% were seen once. The study sequenced TCR beta in blood CD8+ and CD4+ T cells. Controls comprised healthy donors matched for age and sex. It was negative isolation that provided the CD8+ and CD4+ T cells, whereas TEMRA cells were enriched by FACS.

The receptor's source is a human donor in good health. The chain couples TRBV4-2 to TRBJ2-7; 11 bases align to TRBD2. The sample was CD4+ T cells from PBMCs. CDR3 nucleotide sequence: TGTGCCAGCAGCCAAGAACTAGCGGGAGAGTTCGACGAGCAGTACTTC. Its translation is CASSQELAGEFDEQYF.